This TCR beta chain was documented in a study of radiotherapy plus CTLA-4 blockade in lung cancer. In the study overall: Patients showed objective responses in under 20% of cases and disease control in 25% to 40%.

Findings and caveats of the study: Blood saw expansion of tumor-derived TCR clones after radiotherapy plus ipilimumab. According to reports, early shifts in blood T cell clones, alongside interferon-beta, forecast response most accurately.

Turning to this clone: No antigen is known for it.

With ipilimumab providing CTLA-4 blockade, focal radiation was administered to patients who had chemo-refractory metastatic non-small-cell lung cancer. Germline V CDR1 and CDR2: SGDLS, YYNGEE. V lost 4 bases and J lost 3, with 12 bases in between. The length of the CDR3 is 14 residues. Assay: immunoSEQ multiplex PCR; the TCRdb copy retains only in-frame clones and omits some. Here the sample spans 71,000 or so clones, more than 75% being singletons. This clonotype originated in a human donor with non-small cell lung cancer who had stable disease on radiotherapy plus ipilimumab. The chain couples TRBV9 to TRBJ2-3; D gene uncertain. Sequences were derived from peripheral blood, sampled from a patient treated with radiotherapy plus ipilimumab. The CDR3 loop reads CASSPRLGTDTQYF. CDR3 DNA: TGTGCCAGCAGCCCCCGACTGGGAACAGATACGCAGTATTTT.